This T cell receptor (beta chain) was obtained from a study of T cells expressing NK-cell markers. The CDR3 runs 14 residues. Study-wide findings and caveats: Whether the expanded NKG2C+ T cell clones recognized HCMV remained unclear. Of the CD8+ T cells in 5 to 7 donors, roughly 1.0-7.5% belonged to dominant NKG2C+ clonotypes.

TCRdb re-called the 5' RACE reads; every CDR3 protein appears as one record, without DNA. This sample's table has about 260,000 distinct CDR3 sequences. Concerning this clonotype itself: What it recognizes is unknown.

The sequence came from a man between 18 and 29 years old in good health. Source material: blood T cells: a sorted CD56 or NKG2C T cell subset, CD4+ or CD8+ T cells, or bulk PBMC T cells (not recorded which). This chain connects TRBV12-3 or TRBV12-4 to TRBJ2-1; TCRdb names TRBD2, which stays unverified in the absence of DNA. The CDR3 is CASSSSGGTPEQFF.